This TCR beta chain was captured by sequencing in a study of long-term antiretroviral therapy in people with HIV (dated by TCRdb to 2021 to 2024). About the study as a whole: The earliest samples were collected roughly a decade before the 2015 WHO recommendation for immediate ART, at a time when ART was usually postponed until CD4 counts fell. A total of roughly 200 cryopreserved PBMC samples came from a few dozen adults with confirmed HIV infection and were collected serially over a mean of approximately 6 years (range 1-12). Among the 30 or so participants with HIV, over nine were female. A retrospective serial study tested whether ART initiation and durable HIV suppression were associated with changes in peripheral blood TRB repertoire composition and diversity. Test extractions of a monoclonal T-cell line alongside approximately 34 polyclonal samples showed no cross-contamination during QIAcube processing. Points the paper makes about the study in general: Starting ART was linked to a significant rise in TRB diversity, yet even with long-term ART the diversity remained significantly lower than in transplant donor controls. The samples span the years 2004 to 2017, and the ART regimens used at that time may not be as effective as current regimens. Inferences about post-ART repertoire changes were limited because no data were available on ART adherence, viral resistance or therapy changes. Expanded TRB clones identified before ART initiation dominated the repertoire at all time points, although this dominance fluctuated and declined in many PLHIV after ART. Unsorted PBMC were profiled instead of sorted CD4+ and CD8+ T cells because pre-ART samples had limited cell numbers. Limited PBMC availability meant only the TCR beta chain was sequenced, without alpha chain pairing. HIV repertoires had narrower CDR3 length ranges than controls, and the network structure suggested an antigen-experienced repertoire that shifted only slightly toward naive after ART.

As to this clone: Its specific antigen is unknown. Base quality data are lacking; no much larger clone is found one base away.

To be included, a participant needed at least one PBMC sample from before ART initiation plus at least two post-ART samples. Treatment was received in the United States of America by all participants with HIV. Before DNA extraction, cryopreserved samples of roughly 0.85-11 million PBMC were thawed and then washed. At the time of the earliest PBMC sample, participants with HIV were aged between roughly 20 and 55 years. Each participant contributed PBMC samples from 1-4 timepoints before ART initiation and 2-8 timepoints after ART initiation, with a median of 7 samples. Serial HIV viral load, CD4+ T-cell count, ART history and demographic data were obtained for every participant. Genomic DNA was extracted from unsorted PBMC with a Qiagen kit on a QIAcube, with processing performed in batches of 12 samples. CDR1 and CDR2, looked up from the germline V gene (reference sequence), are MNHNY and SVGAGI. The trim is 5 bases for V and 5 bases for J, with a gap of 18 bases between the germline ends. The CDR3 has 16 amino acids, counting the end cysteine and phenylalanine. Here the CDR3 DNA is all that survives: 48 bases in frame from base 1.

Sequencing of the TRB variable region was done with the immunoSEQ hsTCRB v3.0 assay at survey level resolution. TRB sequencing targeted a depth of about 35,000-50,000 T-cell genomes per sample. TRB libraries were pooled and sequenced on an Illumina MiSeq using a v3 150-cycle kit. Per the source publication's procedure: Repertoire analysis ran in R within a reproducible Nextflow workflow covering QC, data transformation and analysis. LymphoSeq2, an R package for exploring AIRR-Seq data, was used to implement the custom analyses. Several samples that produced fewer than 5000 total TRB sequences were removed, so approximately 190 HIV repertoires were analyzed. Among the roughly 200 retained HIV repertoires, roughly 60 were collected before ART initiation and 120 to 140 were collected after ART initiation. Repertoires were downsampled to 5000 TRB nucleotide sequences, and summary statistics were averaged over 100 downsampling iterations. Only TRB sequences with CDR3 regions of at least seven amino acids were retained for analysis. Two measures captured diversity: a Shannon entropy-derived clonality score and the Gini coefficient. In the repertoire networks, any two of the top 5000 CDR3 amino acid sequences were connected whenever the two sequences differed by an edit distance of one. Antigen specificity groups and MHC restriction were predicted for TRB CDR3 amino acid sequences with GLIPH2. To flag known CMV, EBV, HIV or tissue antigen associations, CDR3 amino acid sequences were matched against VDJdb and McPAS-TCR. Pre-ART, post-ART and control groups were compared with Wilcoxon signed-rank tests and Holm-Bonferroni correction. In TCRdb, the immuneACCESS table is reduced to in-frame sequences with V and J assigned. These tables do not hold every clone; where another copy was compared, an unresolved V gene accounts for under half, and the others remain unexplained. Clonal size and the V and J genes are those of that table, whereas D and trimming came from the DNA. Across this sample there are approximately 10,000 clones, with 70% to 75% seen only once. The ten largest clonotypes hold about 14% of the sample.

Here the chain combines TRBV6-6 and TRBJ2-2; a weak D assignment points to TRBD2 (5 bases agree). Sequencing used unsorted PBMCs, obtained approximately 3.2 years before starting antiretroviral therapy. This clonotype originated in a man aged 40-55 years with HIV. The CDR3 corresponds to CASSPPRSGLTGELFF. The nucleotides read TGTGCCAGCAGTCCCCCGAGGAGCGGTCTTACCGGGGAGCTGTTTTTT.